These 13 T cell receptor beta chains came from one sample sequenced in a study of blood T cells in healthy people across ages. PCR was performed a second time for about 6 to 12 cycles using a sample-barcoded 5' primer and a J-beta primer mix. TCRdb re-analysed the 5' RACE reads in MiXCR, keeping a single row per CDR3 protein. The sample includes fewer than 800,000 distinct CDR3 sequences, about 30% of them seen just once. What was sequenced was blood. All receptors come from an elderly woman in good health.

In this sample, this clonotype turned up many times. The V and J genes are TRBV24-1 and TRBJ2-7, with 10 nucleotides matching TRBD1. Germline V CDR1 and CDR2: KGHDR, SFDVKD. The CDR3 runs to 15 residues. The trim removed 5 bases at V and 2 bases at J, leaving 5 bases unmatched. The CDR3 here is CATSGTGTGAYEQYF. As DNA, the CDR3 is TGTGCCACCAGTGGGACCGGGACAGGGGCCTACGAGCAGTACTTC.

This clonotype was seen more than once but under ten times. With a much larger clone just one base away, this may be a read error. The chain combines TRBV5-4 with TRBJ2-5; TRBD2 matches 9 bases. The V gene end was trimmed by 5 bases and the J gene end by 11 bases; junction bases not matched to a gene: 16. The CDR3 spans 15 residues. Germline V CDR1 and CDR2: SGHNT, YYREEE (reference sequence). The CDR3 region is CASRAAGGRYNEQYF. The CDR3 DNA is TGTGCCAGCAGAGCTGCGGGGGGGCGTTACAATGAGCAGTACTTC.

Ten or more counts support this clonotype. The CDR3: CASSLLIPGAWRHF. The CDR3, as DNA: TGTGCCAGCAGCTTATTAATCCCCGGGGCCTGGAGGCATTTT. The chain combines TRBV7-2 with TRBJ1-5, with D possibly TRBD1 on 5 matching bases. Trimming pared 2 bases from V and 15 bases from J, leaving 20 bases between. The CDR3 contains 14 residues. Germline V gene data show CDR1 as SGHTA and CDR2 as FQGNSA. The full variable domain, completed using reference TRBV7-2 and TRBJ1-5, is GAGVSQSPSNKVTEKGKDVELRCDPISGHTALYWYRQSLGQGLEFLIYFQGNSAPDKSGLPSDRFSAERTGGSVSTLTIQRTQQEDSAVYLCASSLLIPGAWRHFGDGTRLSIL.

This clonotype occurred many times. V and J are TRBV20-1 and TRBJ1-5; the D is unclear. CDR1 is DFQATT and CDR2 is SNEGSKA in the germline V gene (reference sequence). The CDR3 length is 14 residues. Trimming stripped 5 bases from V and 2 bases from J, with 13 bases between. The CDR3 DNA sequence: TGCAGTGCTCCCTTCTCGAGTGGCAATCAGCCCCAGCATTTT. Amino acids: CSAPFSSGNQPQHF.

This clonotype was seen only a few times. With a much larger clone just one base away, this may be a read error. CDR3 nucleotides: TGCAGCGTGAAAAAGGGGGCTGGGGCCAACGTCCGGACTTTC. Translation: CSVKKGAGANVRTF. This chain connects TRBV29-1 to TRBJ2-6; the match to TRBD1 covers 7 bases. The CDR3 totals 14 residues. Germline CDR1 and CDR2: SQVTM and ANQGSEA.

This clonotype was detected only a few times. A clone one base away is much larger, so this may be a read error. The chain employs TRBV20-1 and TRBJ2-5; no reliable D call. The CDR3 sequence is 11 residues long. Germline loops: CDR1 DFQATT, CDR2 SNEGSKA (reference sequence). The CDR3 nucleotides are TGCAGGAGCGCGAGACAAGAGACCCAGTACTTC. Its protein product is CRSARQETQYF.

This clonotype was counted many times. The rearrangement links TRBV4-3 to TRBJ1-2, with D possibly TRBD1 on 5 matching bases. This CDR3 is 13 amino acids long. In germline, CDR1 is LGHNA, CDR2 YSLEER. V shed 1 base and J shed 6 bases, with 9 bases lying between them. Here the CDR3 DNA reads TGCGCCAGCAGCCAAGGAGTAGGGGATGGCTACACCTTC. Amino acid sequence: CASSQGVGDGYTF.

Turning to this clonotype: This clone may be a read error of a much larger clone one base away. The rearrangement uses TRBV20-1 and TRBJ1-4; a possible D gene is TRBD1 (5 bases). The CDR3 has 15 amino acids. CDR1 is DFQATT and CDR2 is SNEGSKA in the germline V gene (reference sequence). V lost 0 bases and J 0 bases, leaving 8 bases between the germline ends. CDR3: CSARDRAATNEKLFF. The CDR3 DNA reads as TGCAGTGCTAGAGACAGGGCTGCAACTAATGAAAAACTGTTTTTT.

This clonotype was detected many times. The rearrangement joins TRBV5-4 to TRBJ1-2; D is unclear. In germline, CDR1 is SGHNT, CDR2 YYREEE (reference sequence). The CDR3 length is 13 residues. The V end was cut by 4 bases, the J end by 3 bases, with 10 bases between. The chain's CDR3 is CASSEQGYYGYTF. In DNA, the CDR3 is TGTGCCAGCAGCGAACAAGGCTACTATGGCTACACCTTC.

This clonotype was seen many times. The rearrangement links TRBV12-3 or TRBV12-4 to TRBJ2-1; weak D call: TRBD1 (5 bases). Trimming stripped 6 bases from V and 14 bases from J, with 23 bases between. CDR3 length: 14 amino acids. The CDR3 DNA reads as TGTGCCAGCAGATACTCATCAGGGCCCCCAGAGGAGTTCTTC. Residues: CASRYSSGPPEEFF.

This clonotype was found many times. The CDR3 loop reads CASSWDRMNTEAFF. CDR3 DNA sequence: TGTGCCAGCAGTTGGGACAGGATGAACACTGAAGCTTTCTTT. This chain connects TRBV6-5 to TRBJ1-1; TRBD1 matches at 8 bases. CDR1 and CDR2 from the germline V gene are MNHEY and SVGAGI. V gave up 4 bases and J gave up 0 bases; unmatched junction bases: 1. The CDR3 consists of 14 residues.

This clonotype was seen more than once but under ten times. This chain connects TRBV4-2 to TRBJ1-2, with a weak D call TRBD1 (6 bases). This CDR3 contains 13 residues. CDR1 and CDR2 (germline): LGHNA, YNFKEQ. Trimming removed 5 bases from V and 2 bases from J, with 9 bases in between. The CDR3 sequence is CASSWTDNYGYTF. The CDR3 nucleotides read TGTGCCAGCAGCTGGACAGACAACTATGGCTACACCTTC.

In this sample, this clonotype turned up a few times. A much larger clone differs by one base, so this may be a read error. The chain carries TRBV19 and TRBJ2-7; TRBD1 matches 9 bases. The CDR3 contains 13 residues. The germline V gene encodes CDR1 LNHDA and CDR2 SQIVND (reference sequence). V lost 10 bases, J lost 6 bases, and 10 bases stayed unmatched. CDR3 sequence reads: CATRGQGFGEQYF. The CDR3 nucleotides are TGTGCCACCAGGGGACAGGGCTTCGGCGAGCAGTACTTC.